These 4 T cell receptor beta chains were sequenced from one sample in a study of a mutant IDH1 vaccine in newly diagnosed glioma. These receptors lack a known antigen. Time point described: week 47, end of study. Alongside topical imiquimod, each dose of vaccine comprised 300 ug of mutant IDH1 20-mer peptide. Here immunoSEQ multiplex PCR was the method, and the copy in TCRdb shows in-frame clones only, minus some. The sample has around 30,000 clones, around nine tenths seen once. Sequencing was performed on PBMCs, taken from a glioma patient whose treatment included an IDH1 peptide vaccine. The receptors derive from a woman aged 25 to 39 with glioma.

This clone showed up just a few times. CDR3 bases: TGTGCCATCAGTGACAGGGTAGACACTGAAGCTTTCTTT. This codes for CAISDRVDTEAFF. This chain links TRBV10-3 with TRBJ1-1; a possible D gene is TRBD1 (5 bases). Trimming took 3 bases from V and 3 from J, leaving 8 bases between them. The CDR3 contains 13 residues. Germline V gene lookup returns CDR1 ENHRY and CDR2 SYGVKD.

The chain joins TRBV6-5 to TRBJ2-2; the match to TRBD1 covers 9 bases. V lost 4 bases to trimming and J lost 7 bases; unmatched junction nucleotides: 7. Per the germline V gene, CDR1 is MNHEY and CDR2 is SVGAGI. The CDR3 totals 15 residues. The CDR3 bases are TGTGCCAGCAGTTCCTCGGGACAGGGCCTCGGGGAGCTGTTTTTT. As protein: CASSSSGQGLGELFF.

This chain links TRBV7-9 with TRBJ1-5; the D gene is possibly TRBD1 (6 bases). Germline-derived CDR1 and CDR2 are SEHNR and FQNEAQ (reference sequence). Trimming cost V 1 base and J 5 bases, with 9 bases left between them. This CDR3 comprises 14 residues. The CDR3 sequence: CASSLGDTDQPQHF. Written as DNA, the CDR3 is TGTGCCAGCAGCTTAGGGGACACCGATCAGCCCCAGCATTTT.

Note on this clone: The sample contains more than one DNA sequence encoding this CDR3. V usage is TRBV18 and J usage is TRBJ1-5; a possible D gene is TRBD1 (6 bases). In germline, CDR1 is KGHSH, CDR2 LQKENI. Trimming took off 3 bases at V and 2 bases at J, with 11 bases between the two ends. The CDR3 spans 15 residues. The CDR3 DNA reads TGTGCCAGCTCACCTGATAGGGGGGGCAATCAGCCCCAGCATTTT. As protein: CASSPDRGGNQPQHF.